This T cell receptor (beta chain) originates from a study of neurological immune-mediated disorders. The CDR3 has 12 residues. Germline V gene lookup returns CDR1 SGHTA and CDR2 FQGNSA. Deletions cut 5 bases from V and 6 bases from J, with 10 bases between. Time point in this sample: longitudinal time-point 1 (baseline). Unsorted libraries were generated from 2 million PBMCs. These cells had been stored in RNAlater at -80 C. This clonotype was recorded at least ten times. The antigen is unknown. Findings and limits, study-wide: Neither clinical nor MRI features showed any association with the multiple sclerosis repertoire cluster, and the authors stated that larger cohorts are needed. Because no CDR3 amino acid sequences were shared across subjects by expanded clones, private repertoires were suggested in all groups.

By 5'RACE with 10-nucleotide random UMIs, the cDNA was made. TCRdb reprocessed the 5' RACE reads with MiXCR, giving one entry per CDR3 protein. The sample shows some 37,000 distinct CDR3 sequences, roughly 3.2% of them seen only once. Input material: PBMCs. The V gene is TRBV7-2, the J gene TRBJ2-5; D ambiguous. The receptor was derived from a woman between 55 and 75 years old with multiple sclerosis. The CDR3 is CASSPALQTQYF. CDR3 DNA sequence: TGTGCCAGCAGCCCGGCCCTTCAGACCCAGTACTTC.